Following are 29 T cell receptor beta chains from one sample sequenced in a study of T and B cells in COVID-19 patients. Multiplex PCR with BIOMED2 TRB-A/B primer pools amplified TRB rearrangements. TCRdb passed the multiplex PCR reads through MiXCR, listing each CDR3 protein once. This table holds some 17,000 distinct CDR3 sequences, under 35% found once. Each TRB amplification used roughly 250-550 ng of genomic DNA from blood. The sequenced sample consisted of blood. These receptors came from a human donor who had recovered from COVID-19.

This clonotype was found a few times. The chain combines TRBV15 with TRBJ2-7; tentative D call: TRBD2 (6 bases). This CDR3 has 16 residues. Germline values: CDR1 LNHNV, CDR2 YYDKDF (reference sequence). Trimming removed 0 bases at V and 3 bases at J, with 15 bases between. The CDR3 DNA reads as TGTGCCACCAGCAGAGATAAAGGGACTGGATACTACGAGCAGTACTTC. It codes for CATSRDKGTGYYEQYF.

This clonotype was picked up one time. The rearrangement joins TRBV7-9 to TRBJ2-7; perhaps TRBD2 as D (6 bases). The V gene lost 3 bases and the J gene lost 2 bases, with 8 bases spanning the gap. The CDR3 covers 13 residues. The germline V gene has CDR1 SEHNR and CDR2 FQNEAQ (reference sequence). Here the CDR3 reads CASSFGGTYEQYF. Here the CDR3 DNA reads TGTGCCAGCAGCTTTGGGGGGACCTACGAGCAGTACTTC.

This clonotype was detected many times. The chain carries TRBV5-4 and TRBJ2-2, with 8 bases identical to TRBD1. CDR3 length: 16 residues. Germline trimming cut 4 bases from V and 4 bases from J; bases unmatched to any gene: 9. Germline assignment: CDR1 SGHNT and CDR2 YYREEE (reference sequence). This CDR3 reads CASSPTDRVVTGELFF. The CDR3 bases are TGTGCCAGCAGCCCGACGGACAGGGTCGTCACCGGGGAGCTGTTTTTT.

This clonotype was seen repeatedly, ten times or more. This chain connects TRBV6-1 to TRBJ2-6, with 8 bases lining up with TRBD1. This CDR3 is built from 17 residues. CDR1 and CDR2 from the germline V gene are MNHNS and SASEGT. V trimming: 1 base; J trimming: 2 bases; junction bases outside the gene matches: 4. CDR3: CASSEEQGAAGANVLTF. The CDR3 DNA follows: TGTGCCAGCAGTGAAGAGCAGGGGGCGGCTGGGGCCAACGTCCTGACTTTC.

Relative to its sample, this clonotype is medium-sized. CDR3 nucleotide sequence: TGTGCCAGCGGTCCTTTCTCCAATGAGCAGTTCTTC. As protein: CASGPFSNEQFF. V and J are TRBV6-5 and TRBJ2-1; D unclear. Germline assignment: CDR1 MNHEY and CDR2 SVGAGI. This CDR3 has 12 residues. With 8 bases removed from V and 6 bases from J, the gap between germline ends came to 11 bases.

V gene TRBV27 combines with J gene TRBJ2-3; 10 nucleotides agree with TRBD2. From germline, CDR1 is MNHEY and CDR2 SMNVEV (reference sequence). The CDR3 contains 16 residues. J gave up 2 bases and V 5 bases, and 7 bases lay outside the gene matches. CDR3 sequence: CASSPRLAGNTDTQYF. DNA for the CDR3: TGTGCCAGCAGTCCCCGACTAGCGGGCAACACAGATACGCAGTATTTT.

This clonotype is labeled medium-sized (0.01 to 0.1%). V and J are TRBV29-1 and TRBJ1-1, with D tentatively TRBD1 (5 bases). Germline V gene data show CDR1 as SQVTM and CDR2 as ANQGSEA. The CDR3 has 14 amino acids. V lost 5 bases and J 1 base, leaving 14 bases between the germline ends. The CDR3 region is CSVRFSGQNTEAFF. The DNA of the CDR3 is TGCAGCGTTCGTTTTTCGGGGCAGAACACTGAAGCTTTCTTT.

By share, this clonotype counts as medium-sized. V usage is TRBV12-3 or TRBV12-4 and J usage is TRBJ2-3; 8 nucleotides line up with TRBD2. The CDR3 totals 12 residues. The V and J ends lost 7 bases and 6 bases, in that order; junction bases with no gene match: 3. The CDR3 nucleotides read TGTGCCAGCAAGGAGCGGGGGGATACGCAGTATTTT. It specifies CASKERGDTQYF.

This chain links TRBV6-5 with TRBJ2-1; D tentatively reads TRBD1 or TRBD2 (5 bases each). The germline V gene has CDR1 MNHEY and CDR2 SVGAGI. Trimming shortened V by 8 bases and J by 0 bases, and 8 bases separated the two germline ends. The CDR3 consists of 13 residues. CDR3 DNA: TGTGCCAGCGGGGGTAACTCCTACAATGAGCAGTTCTTC. It translates to CASGGNSYNEQFF.

CDR3 amino acids: CASRAGGLLNQPQHF. The CDR3 bases are TGTGCCAGTAGGGCCGGGGGACTCCTCAATCAGCCCCAGCATTTT. This chain uses TRBV19 with TRBJ1-5; perhaps TRBD1 as D (5 bases). CDR3 length: 15 residues. Trimming took off 6 bases at V and 3 bases at J, with 15 bases between the two ends. Germline V gene sequence: CDR1 LNHDA, CDR2 SQIVND (reference sequence). Looking up the rest from reference TRBV19 and TRBJ1-5 gives the full variable domain: DGGITQSPKYLFRKEGQNVTLSCEQNLNHDAMYWYRQDPGQGLRLIYYSQIVNDFQKGDIAEGYSVSREKKESFPLTVTSAQKNPTAFYLCASRAGGLLNQPQHFGDGTRLSIL.

The sample holds a few counts of this clonotype. The gene calls are TRBV6-6 and TRBJ1-2, with D hard to call. There are 12 residues in the CDR3. Germline V gives CDR1 MNHNY, CDR2 SVGAGI (reference sequence). The CDR3 DNA sequence: TGTGCAACAAGACAAGAAAACTATGGCTACACCTTC. It yields the protein CATRQENYGYTF.

Only a few counts were recorded for this clonotype. This sequence joins TRBV5-4 and TRBJ2-6; 11 nucleotides match TRBD1. Germline V gene sequence: CDR1 SGHNT, CDR2 YYREEE (reference sequence). V was pared by 4 bases and J by 2 bases, with 5 bases of the junction left unmatched. This CDR3 is built from 17 residues. CDR3 region: CASSSPGQGAGANVLTF. The CDR3 region has the DNA TGTGCCAGCAGCAGCCCGGGACAGGGGGCTGGGGCCAACGTCCTGACTTTC.

V is TRBV27 and J is TRBJ2-7; 14 bases are a match to TRBD2. Germline V CDR1 and CDR2: MNHEY, SMNVEV (reference sequence). CDR3 length: 17 amino acids. With V trimmed by 10 bases and J by 3 bases, 14 bases remained unmatched. CDR3 DNA sequence: TGTGCCACCTTACCCGGGACTAGCGGGAGTCATTTCTACGAGCAGTACTTC. Translating gives CATLPGTSGSHFYEQYF.

This clonotype is deemed medium-sized. The chain combines TRBV19 with TRBJ2-3; 8 bases are a match to TRBD1. Germline CDR1 and CDR2: LNHDA and SQIVND (reference sequence). J lost 6 bases, V lost 7 bases, and 18 bases had no gene match. The CDR3 loop spans 17 amino acids. The CDR3 sequence is CASTPTGAGGILDTQYF. The DNA for the CDR3 is TGTGCCAGTACCCCCACCGGGGCAGGGGGCATATTGGATACGCAGTATTTT. Full variable domain (missing parts from reference TRBV19 and TRBJ2-3): DGGITQSPKYLFRKEGQNVTLSCEQNLNHDAMYWYRQDPGQGLRLIYYSQIVNDFQKGDIAEGYSVSREKKESFPLTVTSAQKNPTAFYLCASTPTGAGGILDTQYFGPGTRLTVL.

This sequence joins TRBV5-4 and TRBJ2-3; no reliable D call. With 0 bases removed from V and 1 base from J, the gap between germline ends came to 9 bases. This CDR3 has 15 residues. The V gene's germline CDR1 is SGHNT and CDR2 YYREEE (reference sequence). CDR3 coding DNA: TGTGCCAGCAGCTTGGATAGGATCGGCACAGATACGCAGTATTTT. Translation gives CASSLDRIGTDTQYF.

This clonotype has a count of ten or more. The chain employs TRBV19 and TRBJ1-3; TRBD1 matches 7 bases. CDR1 is LNHDA, CDR2 SQIVND, per germline (reference sequence). The CDR3 extends over 14 amino acids. Trimming at V came to 7 bases and at J to 2 bases, leaving 5 bases not matched to a gene. The CDR3 DNA reads TGTGCCAGTACGCGACAGGGCGCTGGAAACACCATATATTTT. This sequence encodes CASTRQGAGNTIYF.

For this clonotype: At one end the junction does not follow the germline gene, possibly because of a read error. This rearrangement joins TRBV28 to TRBJ1-1, with D uncertain. Looked up from germline, CDR1 is MDHEN and CDR2 is SYDVKM. This CDR3 has 18 amino acids. CDR3 in amino acids: CVSTPNLVRSSMNTEAFF. In nucleotides, the CDR3 is TGTGTCAGCACCCCCAATCTGGTCAGGTCGAGCATGAACACTGAAGCTTTCTTT.

There are a few counts of this clonotype. This sequence joins TRBV6-5 and TRBJ1-6; 7 positions agree with TRBD1. Trimming at V came to 6 bases and at J to 5 bases, leaving 7 bases not matched to a gene. This CDR3 is 15 amino acids long. The germline gives CDR1 MNHEY, CDR2 SVGAGI. This CDR3 is CASRVTGQNNSPLHF. CDR3 in DNA: TGTGCCAGCAGAGTTACGGGACAGAATAATTCACCCCTCCACTTT.

This clonotype was detected only a few times. The chain has TRBV12-3 or TRBV12-4 and TRBJ1-4; 9 nucleotides agree with TRBD1. With V trimmed by 5 bases and J by 8 bases, 15 bases remained unmatched. The CDR3 runs 17 residues. CDR3 sequence (DNA): TGTGCCAGCAGTCCATATGATTCACAGGGGGCGGAGGAAAAACTGTTTTTT. Translating it yields CASSPYDSQGAEEKLFF.

The chain couples TRBV6-5 to TRBJ1-3, with unresolved D. Trimming cost V 1 base and J 0 bases, with 10 bases left between them. Looked up from germline, CDR1 is MNHEY and CDR2 is SVGAGI. The CDR3 is 16 amino acids. DNA for the CDR3: TGTGCCAGCAGTTACTTTCCAGAAGACTCTGGAAACACCATATATTTT. Amino acid sequence: CASSYFPEDSGNTIYF.

This clonotype is termed medium-sized (0.01 to 0.1%). The rearrangement links TRBV29-1 to TRBJ2-1; D possibly corresponds to TRBD2 (5 bases). Germline values: CDR1 SQVTM, CDR2 ANQGSEA. The CDR3 sequence is 14 residues long. V gave up 5 bases and J gave up 4 bases, with 15 bases separating them. CDR3 DNA: TGCAGCGTTAAGAGGGATAAGATTTACAATGAGCAGTTCTTC. It specifies CSVKRDKIYNEQFF.

This clonotype was seen a few times. The chain carries TRBV6-4 and TRBJ2-1; 9 positions match TRBD2. The CDR3 contains 12 residues. J lost 13 bases, V lost 5 bases, and 6 bases had no gene match. CDR1 and CDR2 from the germline V gene are MRHNA and SNTAGT. For the CDR3, the DNA is TGTGCCAGCAGTTTCGCGGGGGGGCGACAGTTCTTC. It yields the protein CASSFAGGRQFF.

This clonotype has ten or more counts. This chain uses TRBV19 with TRBJ1-5; 7 bases fit TRBD1. The CDR3 extends over 15 amino acids. The V segment lost 7 bases and the J segment 6 bases; nucleotides outside the gene matches: 12. Looked up from germline, CDR1 is LNHDA and CDR2 is SQIVND (reference sequence). CDR3 sequence (DNA): TGTGCCAGTAACGACCAGGGGGGAGCTCGTCAGCCCCAGCATTTT. Its protein is CASNDQGGARQPQHF.

The chain couples TRBV6-2 or TRBV6-3 to TRBJ2-7; D is possibly TRBD2 (5 bases). Trimming took 5 bases from V and 7 from J, leaving 9 bases between them. CDR3 length equals 11 residues. In germline, CDR1 is MNHEY, CDR2 SVGEGT. For the CDR3, the DNA is TGTGCCAGCAGTCAAGGACTTGAGCAGTACTTC. Protein: CASSQGLEQYF.

This clonotype was observed many times. The chain combines TRBV6-5 with TRBJ2-7, with TRBD1 matching 9 bases. The germline V gene encodes CDR1 MNHEY and CDR2 SVGAGI. The CDR3 spans 14 residues. Germline trimming cut 7 bases from V and 4 bases from J; bases unmatched to any gene: 8. DNA of the CDR3: TGTGCCAGCACCAAAGGGACAGGGCAATACGAGCAGTACTTC. The encoded protein is CASTKGTGQYEQYF.

In its sample, this clonotype is medium-sized. The genes are TRBV29-1 and TRBJ2-1; 8 bases align to TRBD2. This CDR3 has 17 residues. The V gene's germline CDR1 is SQVTM and CDR2 ANQGSEA. Germline trimming cut 4 bases from V and 0 bases from J; bases unmatched to any gene: 11. CDR3 nucleotide sequence: TGCAGCGTTGCTCCCGGGGGGGCCTTCAGCTCCTACAATGAGCAGTTCTTC. Its protein is CSVAPGGAFSSYNEQFF.

By sample share, this clonotype is medium-sized (0.01 to 0.1%). This chain joins TRBV6-5 and TRBJ2-5, with a possible D match to TRBD1 (6 bases). Trimming pared 5 bases from V and 3 bases from J, leaving 13 bases between. CDR3 length: 14 residues. Germline V gene data show CDR1 as MNHEY and CDR2 as SVGAGI. DNA for the CDR3: TGTGCCAGCAGTGAAAGGGGGTGGAAAGAGACCCAGTACTTC. This gives the protein CASSERGWKETQYF.

The chain carries TRBV6-2 or TRBV6-3 and TRBJ2-7; weak D call: TRBD2 (6 bases). From germline, CDR1 is MNHEY and CDR2 SVGEGT. V was pared by 6 bases and J by 0 bases, with 15 bases between. The CDR3 is 15 amino acids. CDR3 bases: TGTGCCAGCAGGGGGGGTCCGGCCGACTCCTACGAGCAGTACTTC. It specifies CASRGGPADSYEQYF.

A single count supports this clonotype. The chain recombines TRBV20-1 with TRBJ1-2; tentative D call: TRBD1 (5 bases). V lost 5 bases and J lost 5, with 6 bases in between. The germline V gene encodes CDR1 DFQATT and CDR2 SNEGSKA (reference sequence). The length of the CDR3 is 10 residues. Here the CDR3 reads CSARGYGYTF. The CDR3 nucleotides are TGCAGTGCTCGGGGGTATGGCTACACCTTC.